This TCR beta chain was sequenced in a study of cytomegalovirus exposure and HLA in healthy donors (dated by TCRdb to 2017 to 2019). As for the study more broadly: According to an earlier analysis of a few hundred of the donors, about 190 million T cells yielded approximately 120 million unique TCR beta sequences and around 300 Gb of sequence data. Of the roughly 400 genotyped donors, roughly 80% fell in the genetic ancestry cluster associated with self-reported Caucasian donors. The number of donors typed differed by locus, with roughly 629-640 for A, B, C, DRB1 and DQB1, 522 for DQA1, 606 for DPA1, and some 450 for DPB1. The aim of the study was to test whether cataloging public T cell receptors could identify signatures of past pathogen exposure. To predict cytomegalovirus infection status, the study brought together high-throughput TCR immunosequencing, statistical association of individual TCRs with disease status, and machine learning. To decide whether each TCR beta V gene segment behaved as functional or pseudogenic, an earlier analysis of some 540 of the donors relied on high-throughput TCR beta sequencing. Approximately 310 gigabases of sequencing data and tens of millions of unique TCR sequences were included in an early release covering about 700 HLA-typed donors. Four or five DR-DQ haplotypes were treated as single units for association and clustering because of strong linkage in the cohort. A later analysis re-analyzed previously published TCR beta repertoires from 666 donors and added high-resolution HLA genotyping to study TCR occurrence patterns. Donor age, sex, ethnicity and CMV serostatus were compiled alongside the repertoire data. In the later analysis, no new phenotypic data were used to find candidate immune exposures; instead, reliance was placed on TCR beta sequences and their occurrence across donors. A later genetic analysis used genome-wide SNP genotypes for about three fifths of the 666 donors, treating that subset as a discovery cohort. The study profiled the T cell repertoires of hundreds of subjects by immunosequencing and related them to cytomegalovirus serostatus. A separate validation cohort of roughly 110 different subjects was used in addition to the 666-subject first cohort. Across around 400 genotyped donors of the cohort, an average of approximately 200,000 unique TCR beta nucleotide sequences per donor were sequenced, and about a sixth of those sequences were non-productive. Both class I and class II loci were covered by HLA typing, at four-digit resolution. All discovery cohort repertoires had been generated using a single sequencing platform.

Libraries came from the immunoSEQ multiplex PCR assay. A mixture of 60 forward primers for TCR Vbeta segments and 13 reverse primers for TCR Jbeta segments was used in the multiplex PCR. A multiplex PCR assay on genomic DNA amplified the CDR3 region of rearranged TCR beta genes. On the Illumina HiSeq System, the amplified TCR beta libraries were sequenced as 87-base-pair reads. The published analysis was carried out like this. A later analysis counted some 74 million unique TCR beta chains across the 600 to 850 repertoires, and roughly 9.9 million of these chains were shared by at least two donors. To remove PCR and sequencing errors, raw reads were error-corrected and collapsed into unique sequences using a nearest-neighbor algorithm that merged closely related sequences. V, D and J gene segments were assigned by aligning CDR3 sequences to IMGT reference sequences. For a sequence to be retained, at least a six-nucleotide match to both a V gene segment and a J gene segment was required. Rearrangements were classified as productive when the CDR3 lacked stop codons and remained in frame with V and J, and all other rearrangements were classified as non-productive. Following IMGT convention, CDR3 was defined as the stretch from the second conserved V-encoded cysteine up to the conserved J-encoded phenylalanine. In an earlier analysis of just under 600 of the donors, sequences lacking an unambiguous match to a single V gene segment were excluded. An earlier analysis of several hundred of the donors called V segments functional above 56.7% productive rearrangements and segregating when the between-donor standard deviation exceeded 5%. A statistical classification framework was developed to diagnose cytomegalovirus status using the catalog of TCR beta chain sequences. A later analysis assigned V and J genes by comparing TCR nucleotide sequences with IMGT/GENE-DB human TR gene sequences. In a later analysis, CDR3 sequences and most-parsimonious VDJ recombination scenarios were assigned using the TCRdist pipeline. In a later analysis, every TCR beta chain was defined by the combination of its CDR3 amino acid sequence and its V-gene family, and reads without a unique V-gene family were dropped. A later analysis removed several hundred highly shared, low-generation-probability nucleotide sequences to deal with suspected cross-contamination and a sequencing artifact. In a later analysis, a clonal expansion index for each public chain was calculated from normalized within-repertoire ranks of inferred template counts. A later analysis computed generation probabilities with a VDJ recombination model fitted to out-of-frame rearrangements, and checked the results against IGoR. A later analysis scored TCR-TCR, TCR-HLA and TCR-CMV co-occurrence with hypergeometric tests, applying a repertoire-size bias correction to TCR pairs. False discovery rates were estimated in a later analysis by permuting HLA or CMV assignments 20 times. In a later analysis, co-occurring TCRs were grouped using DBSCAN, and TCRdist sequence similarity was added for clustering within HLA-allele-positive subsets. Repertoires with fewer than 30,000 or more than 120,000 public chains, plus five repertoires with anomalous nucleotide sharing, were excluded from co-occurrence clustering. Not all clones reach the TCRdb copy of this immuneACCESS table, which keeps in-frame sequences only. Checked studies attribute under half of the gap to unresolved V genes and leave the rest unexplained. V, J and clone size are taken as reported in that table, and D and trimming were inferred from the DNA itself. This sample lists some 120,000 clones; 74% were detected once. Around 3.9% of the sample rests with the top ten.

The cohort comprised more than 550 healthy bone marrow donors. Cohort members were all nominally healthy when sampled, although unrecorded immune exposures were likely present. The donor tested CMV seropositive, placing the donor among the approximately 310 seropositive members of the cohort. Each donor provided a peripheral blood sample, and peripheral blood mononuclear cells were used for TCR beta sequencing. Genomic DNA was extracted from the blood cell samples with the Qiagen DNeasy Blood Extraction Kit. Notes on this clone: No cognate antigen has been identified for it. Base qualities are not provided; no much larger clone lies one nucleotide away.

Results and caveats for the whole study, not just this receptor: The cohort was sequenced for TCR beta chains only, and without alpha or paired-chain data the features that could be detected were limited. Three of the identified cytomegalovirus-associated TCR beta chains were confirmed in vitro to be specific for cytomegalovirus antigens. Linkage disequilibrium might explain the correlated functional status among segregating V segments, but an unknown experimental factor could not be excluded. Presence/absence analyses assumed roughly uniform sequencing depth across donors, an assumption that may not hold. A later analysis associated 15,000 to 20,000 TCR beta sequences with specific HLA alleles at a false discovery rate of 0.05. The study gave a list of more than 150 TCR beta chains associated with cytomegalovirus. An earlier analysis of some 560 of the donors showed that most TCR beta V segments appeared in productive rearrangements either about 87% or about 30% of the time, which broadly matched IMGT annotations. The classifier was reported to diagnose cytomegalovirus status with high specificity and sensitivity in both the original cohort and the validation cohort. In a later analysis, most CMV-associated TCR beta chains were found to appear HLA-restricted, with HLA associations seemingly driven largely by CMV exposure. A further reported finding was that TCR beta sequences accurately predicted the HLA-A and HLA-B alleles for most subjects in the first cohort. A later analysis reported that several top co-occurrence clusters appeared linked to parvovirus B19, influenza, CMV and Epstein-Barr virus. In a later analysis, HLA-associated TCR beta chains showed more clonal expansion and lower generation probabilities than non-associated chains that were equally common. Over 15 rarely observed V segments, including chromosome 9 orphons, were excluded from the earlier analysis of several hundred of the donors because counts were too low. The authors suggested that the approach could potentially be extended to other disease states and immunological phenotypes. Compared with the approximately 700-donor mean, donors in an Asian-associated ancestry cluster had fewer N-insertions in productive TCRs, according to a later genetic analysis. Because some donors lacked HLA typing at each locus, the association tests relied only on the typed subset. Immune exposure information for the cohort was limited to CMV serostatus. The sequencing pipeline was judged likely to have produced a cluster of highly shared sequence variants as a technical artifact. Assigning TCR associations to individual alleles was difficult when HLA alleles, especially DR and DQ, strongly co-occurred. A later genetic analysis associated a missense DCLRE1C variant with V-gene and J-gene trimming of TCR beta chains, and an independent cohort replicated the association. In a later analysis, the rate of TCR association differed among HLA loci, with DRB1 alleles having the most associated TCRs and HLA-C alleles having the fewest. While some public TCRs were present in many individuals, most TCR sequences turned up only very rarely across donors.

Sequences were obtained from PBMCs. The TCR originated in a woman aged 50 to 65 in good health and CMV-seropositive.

The CDR3 region has the sequence CASRKDREEAFF. The nucleotides are TGTGCCAGCAGGAAGGACAGGGAGGAAGCTTTCTTT. The V and J genes are TRBV2 and TRBJ1-1, with 8 junctional bases fitting TRBD1. CDR1 and CDR2 are read off the germline V gene as SNHLY and FYNNEI. Trimming removed 6 bases from V and 8 bases from J; the gene matches leave 5 bases unexplained. The CDR3 contains 12 residues, cysteine and phenylalanine counted. The only DNA kept is the CDR3, 36 bases in frame from the first base.